This TCR beta chain was found in a study of graft-versus-host responses after intestinal transplantation. Trimming took 3 bases from V and 0 from J, leaving 6 bases between them. CDR1 and CDR2 from the germline V gene are SGHRS and YFSETQ. The CDR3 sequence is 13 residues long. TCRdb's table, derived via immunoSEQ multiplex PCR, lists solely in-frame clones and lacks some. The table lists some 8,200 clones, around 79% of them singletons, with roughly 13% in the top ten. Intraepithelial lymphocytes and lamina propria lymphocytes were released through processing of graft tissue. The receptor's source is a human patient who received an intestinal transplant, so some T cells may come from the graft donor. The source material was ileum tissue, sampled roughly 230 days after intestinal transplant. The chain links TRBV5-1 to TRBJ1-1, with D unclear. The CDR3 DNA reads TGCGCCAGCAGCTATGACTTGAACACTGAAGCTTTCTTT. Translation gives CASSYDLNTEAFF.